These 17 T cell receptor beta chains were all obtained from the same sample, sequenced in a study of regulatory T cells in long-lasting Graves disease. Time point reported: newly diagnosed GD, antithyroid drugs for less than 3 months. Making the TCR library involved RNA that had been extracted from PBMCs. Arm-PCR with iRepertoire HTBI primers amplified the CDR3 regions for these TCR beta libraries. TCRdb re-called the multiplex PCR reads through MiXCR, storing one row per CDR3 protein. The table has about 220,000 distinct CDR3 sequences, roughly 19% seen once. This sample was also put to use in a study of T cells in Graves' hyperthyroidism and ophthalmopathy.

The input for sequencing was peripheral blood mononuclear cells (PBMCs), taken at new diagnosis, from a patient treated with antithyroid drugs. These receptors were taken from a woman between 25 and 40 years old with Graves disease.

The chain links TRBV6-2 or TRBV6-3 to TRBJ2-7; 8 positions agree with TRBD2. The CDR3 runs 19 residues. Germline V CDR1 and CDR2: MNHEY, SVGEGT. The V and J ends lost 7 bases and 0 bases, in that order; junction bases with no gene match: 20. The CDR3 sequence is CASIGGGAPVLSSSYEQYF. Written as DNA, the CDR3 is TGTGCCAGCATCGGGGGGGGTGCCCCCGTTCTCTCCTCCTCCTACGAGCAGTACTTC.

The chain recombines TRBV7-9 with TRBJ2-5; D is undetermined. There are 18 residues in the CDR3. Germline V gives CDR1 SEHNR, CDR2 FQNEAQ (reference sequence). With 0 bases removed from V and 1 base from J, the gap between germline ends came to 18 bases. CDR3 region: CASSLARNPSPIQETQYF. The DNA for the CDR3 is TGTGCCAGCAGCTTAGCCCGTAACCCCAGCCCCATCCAAGAGACCCAGTACTTC.

At least ten counts were recorded for this clonotype. The chain links TRBV12-3 or TRBV12-4 to TRBJ2-3; D unresolved. There are 11 residues in the CDR3. Trimming pared 6 bases from V and 7 bases from J, leaving 8 bases between. The chain's CDR3 is CASRGYYTQYF. As DNA, the CDR3 is TGTGCCAGCAGGGGATACTATACGCAGTATTTT.

There are many counts of this clonotype. The chain is built from TRBV19 and TRBJ1-2, with D possibly TRBD1 on 5 matching bases. The CDR3 covers 18 residues. Germline CDR1 is LNHDA and CDR2 is SQIVND (reference sequence). V was clipped by 3 bases and J by 8 bases, with 28 bases between them. This CDR3 reads CASSIFGASDRALRGYTF. CDR3 in DNA: TGTGCCAGTAGTATTTTTGGGGCCTCCGACAGAGCTTTAAGAGGCTACACCTTC.

The chain carries TRBV20-1 and TRBJ1-1; 8 nucleotides align to TRBD1. This CDR3 contains 15 residues. Trimming cost V 3 bases and J 2 bases; bases outside gene matches: 8. Germline CDR1 is DFQATT and CDR2 is SNEGSKA (reference sequence). This CDR3 reads CSASPGQVPNTEAFF. In DNA form, the CDR3 reads TGCAGTGCTAGTCCGGGACAGGTACCTAACACTGAAGCTTTCTTT.

There are many counts of this clonotype. This CDR3 is CASSLVPDTQYF. The CDR3 DNA reads as TGTGCCAGCAGCTTAGTCCCAGATACGCAGTATTTT. The J gene is TRBJ2-3, the V gene TRBV7-6; unclear D gene. Germline V gene lookup returns CDR1 SGHVS and CDR2 FNYEAQ. V lost 1 base, J lost 4 bases, and 3 bases lay in between. The CDR3 has 12 amino acids. The entire variable domain, with the rest obtained from reference TRBV7-6 and TRBJ2-3, is as follows: GAGVSQSPRYKVTKRGQDVALRCDPISGHVSLYWYRQALGQGPEFLTYFNYEAQQDKSGLPNDRFSAERPEGSISTLTIQRTEQRDSAMYRCASSLVPDTQYFGPGTRLTVL.

Many counts were recorded for this clonotype. This sequence joins TRBV24-1 and TRBJ2-1, with D uncertain. Germline V CDR1 and CDR2: KGHDR, SFDVKD. The CDR3 runs 15 residues. Trimming shortened V by 4 bases and J by 6 bases, and 15 bases separated the two germline ends. CDR3 protein: CATSDRPPLSNEQFF. Written as DNA, the CDR3 is TGTGCCACCAGTGACCGACCGCCGCTTTCCAATGAGCAGTTCTTC.

This clonotype appeared many times. This chain joins TRBV2 and TRBJ1-2, with TRBD1 matching over 9 bases. CDR3 length: 13 amino acids. CDR1 and CDR2 (germline): SNHLY, FYNNEI. Trimming removed 7 bases from V and 4 bases from J; junction bases left unmatched: 4. The CDR3 loop is CASTLTGGYGYTF. CDR3 DNA sequence: TGTGCCAGCACCCTGACAGGGGGCTATGGCTACACCTTC.

On this clonotype itself: One end of the junction is discordant with germline, which a read error may explain. CDR3 DNA: TGTGCCAGCGGCCAGGGGACAGCCACCTATGGCTACACCTTC. Its translation: CASGQGTATYGYTF. V usage is TRBV14 and J usage is TRBJ1-2; 7 bases agree with TRBD1. The CDR3 has 14 residues. Germline CDR1 SGHDN, CDR2 FVKESK.

The sample holds many counts of this clonotype. The rearrangement joins TRBV2 to TRBJ2-7; D unclear. V lost 6 bases and J lost 1, with 4 bases in between. CDR3 length: 11 residues. CDR1 and CDR2 from the germline V gene are SNHLY and FYNNEI. The CDR3: CASRRSYEQYF. The DNA for the CDR3 is TGTGCCAGCAGGAGATCCTACGAGCAGTACTTC.

This clonotype was recorded a few times. This chain joins TRBV9 and TRBJ2-1, with D unclear. Germline V gene sequence: CDR1 SGDLS, CDR2 YYNGEE. The CDR3 is 13 residues long. The V end was cut by 3 bases, the J end by 2 bases, with 6 bases between. The CDR3 here is CASSAGTYNEQFF. CDR3 bases: TGTGCCAGCAGCGCTGGAACCTACAATGAGCAGTTCTTC.

The chain is built from TRBV12-3 or TRBV12-4 and TRBJ2-2; the match to TRBD2 covers 7 bases. V trimming: 3 bases; J trimming: 2 bases; junction bases outside the gene matches: 6. CDR3 length equals 16 residues. CDR3 nucleotides: TGTGCCAGCAGTTTCCCTGCGGGAGCAAACACCGGGGAGCTGTTTTTT. It translates to CASSFPAGANTGELFF.

This clonotype was seen repeatedly, ten times or more. The rearrangement joins TRBV5-1 to TRBJ2-2; D ambiguous. The CDR3 runs 12 residues. V dropped 6 bases and J dropped 2 bases, with 5 bases sitting between them. Germline CDR1 and CDR2: SGHRS and YFSETQ. This chain's CDR3 is CASTFNTGELFF. CDR3 nucleotides: TGCGCCAGCACCTTTAACACCGGGGAGCTGTTTTTT.

The sample holds many counts of this clonotype. The chain has TRBV20-1 and TRBJ2-3; TRBD2 matches 15 bases. The junction had 3 bases not matched to a gene; V was cut back by 4 bases and J by 7 bases. Germline loops: CDR1 DFQATT, CDR2 SNEGSKA (reference sequence). The CDR3 sequence is 14 residues long. The CDR3 DNA follows: TGCAGTGCTACCGGGACTAGCGGGAGGAATACGCAGTATTTT. This translates into CSATGTSGRNTQYF.

This clonotype was detected ten times or more. The CDR3 nucleotides are TGTGCCAGCAGTTTCCGAGGGAGGGCCGGGGGCTCCTACGAGCAGTACTTC. Protein sequence: CASSFRGRAGGSYEQYF. This chain uses TRBV27 with TRBJ2-7; 7 bases are shared with TRBD2. Germline V gene sequence: CDR1 MNHEY, CDR2 SMNVEV (reference sequence). The CDR3 contains 17 residues. The V and J ends lost 3 bases and 0 bases, in that order; junction bases with no gene match: 11.

This clonotype was seen repeatedly, ten times or more. The V and J genes are TRBV3-1 and TRBJ1-2; no firm D call. The V end was cut by 1 base, the J end by 4 bases, with 13 bases between. CDR1 LGHDT and CDR2 YNNKEL come from the germline V gene (reference sequence). The length of the CDR3 is 15 residues. CDR3 in amino acids: CASSQAYQKSYGYTF. In DNA, the CDR3 is TGTGCCAGCAGCCAAGCGTATCAGAAATCCTATGGCTACACCTTC.

Turning to this clonotype: The conserved closing phenylalanine or tryptophan is absent in this CDR3, likely reflecting a read error. The limits of the CDR3 on the DNA are not certain, so only TCRdb's listed CDR3 is given. The rearrangement joins TRBV30 to TRBJ1-1; TRBD1, the table's D call, lacks a check against the DNA. The CDR3 region is 15 residues in length, termini included. Germline V CDR1 and CDR2: GTSNPN, SVGIG (reference sequence). CDR3 sequence: CAWILLGGQCTEASL.